The 4 T cell receptor beta chains given below trace back to one sample, sequenced in a study of PD-1 blockade in classical Hodgkin lymphoma (dated by TCRdb to 2019 to 2021). Library creation used the immunoSEQ multiplex PCR assay. The table was pulled from immuneACCESS by TCRdb, which kept in-frame rearrangements only. Such tables lose some clones; where checked, under half of the loss comes from unresolved V genes, and the rest has no known cause. The sample includes nearly 55,000 clones, with over 70% observed a single time. The ten top clones hold 15% to 20% of the sample. This specimen's time point label, per the study, means: cycle 1 day 1 (C1D1), immediately before nivolumab initiation. All trial patients had relapsed after autologous stem cell transplantation, with cohorts A, B and C differing in prior brentuximab vedotin exposure. This specimen consisted of peripheral blood mononuclear cells (PBMCs), obtained at baseline. The receptors shown here come from a human donor with classical Hodgkin lymphoma.

The V call is TRBV6-4, the J call TRBJ2-2; D gene uncertain. Germline CDR1 reads MRHNA; CDR2 reads SNTAGT. Trimming left V 2 bases short and J 6 bases short, with 10 bases between. The CDR3 covers 14 residues. The CDR3 DNA follows: TGTGCCAGCAGTGACGAAAGGGAATCCGGGGAGCTGTTTTTT. Its protein is CASSDERESGELFF.

This chain connects TRBV19 to TRBJ2-5; TRBD2 matches at 12 bases. V lost 8 bases, J lost 5 bases, and 15 bases stayed unmatched. Germline-derived CDR1 and CDR2 are LNHDA and SQIVND (reference sequence). This CDR3 is 17 amino acids long. CDR3 in amino acids: CASAAGASGRAWETQYF. The CDR3 DNA follows: TGTGCCAGTGCGGCGGGGGCTAGCGGGAGGGCCTGGGAGACCCAGTACTTC.

The V call is TRBV6-1, the J call TRBJ2-3, with 7 bases matching TRBD2. J lost 5 bases, V lost 5 bases, and 22 bases had no gene match. Germline CDR1 reads MNHNS; CDR2 reads SASEGT. The CDR3 consists of 19 residues. For the CDR3, the DNA is TGTGCCAGCAGTAAAGGACGGGGGGTTGTGGAGAGGGCGCGAGATACGCAGTATTTT. Translated: CASSKGRGVVERARDTQYF.

J is TRBJ1-4 and V is TRBV7-8; the D is unclear. V lost 5 bases and J 7 bases, leaving 8 bases between the germline ends. The CDR3 loop spans 12 amino acids. Per germline, CDR1 SGHVS and CDR2 FQNEAQ. The CDR3 DNA sequence: TGTGCCAGCAGCATAACCAGTGAAAAACTGTTTTTT. Its protein product is CASSITSEKLFF.